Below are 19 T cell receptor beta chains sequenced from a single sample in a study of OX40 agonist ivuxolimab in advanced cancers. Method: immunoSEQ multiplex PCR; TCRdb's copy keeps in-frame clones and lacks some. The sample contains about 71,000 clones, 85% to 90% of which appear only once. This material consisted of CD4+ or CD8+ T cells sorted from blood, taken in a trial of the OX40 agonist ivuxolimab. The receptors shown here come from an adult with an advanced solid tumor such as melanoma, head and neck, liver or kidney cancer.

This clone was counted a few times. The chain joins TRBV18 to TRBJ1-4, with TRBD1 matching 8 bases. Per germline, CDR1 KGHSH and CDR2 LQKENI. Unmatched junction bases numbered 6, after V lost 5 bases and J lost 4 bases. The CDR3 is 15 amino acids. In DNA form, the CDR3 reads TGTGCCAGCTCAGCCTCAGGGGGCAGTAATGAAAAACTGTTTTTT. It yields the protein CASSASGGSNEKLFF.

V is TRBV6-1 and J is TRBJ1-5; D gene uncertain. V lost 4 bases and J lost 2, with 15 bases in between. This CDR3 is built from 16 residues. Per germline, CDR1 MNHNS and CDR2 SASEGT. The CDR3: CASSASGSEGNQPQHF. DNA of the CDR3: TGTGCCAGCAGTGCATCCGGGAGCGAAGGCAATCAGCCCCAGCATTTT.

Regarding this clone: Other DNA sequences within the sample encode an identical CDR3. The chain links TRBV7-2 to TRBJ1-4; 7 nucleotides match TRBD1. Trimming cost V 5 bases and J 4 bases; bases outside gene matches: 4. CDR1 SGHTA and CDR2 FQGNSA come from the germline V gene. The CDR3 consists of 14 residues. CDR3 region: CASSLQGLNEKLFF. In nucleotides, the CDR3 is TGTGCCAGCAGCCTACAGGGGCTTAATGAAAAACTGTTTTTT.

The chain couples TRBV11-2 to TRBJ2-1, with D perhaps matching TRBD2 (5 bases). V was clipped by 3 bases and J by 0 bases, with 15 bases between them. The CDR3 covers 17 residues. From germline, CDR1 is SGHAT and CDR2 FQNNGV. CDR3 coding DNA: TGTGCCAGCAGCTTTCAGAGTGGCGGGTACTCCTACAATGAGCAGTTCTTC. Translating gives CASSFQSGGYSYNEQFF.

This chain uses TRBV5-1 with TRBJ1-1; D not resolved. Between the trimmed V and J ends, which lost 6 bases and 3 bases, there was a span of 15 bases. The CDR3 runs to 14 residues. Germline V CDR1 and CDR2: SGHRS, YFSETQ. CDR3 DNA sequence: TGCGCCAGCAAAACCTCCCCGGACCACACTGAAGCTTTCTTT. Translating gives CASKTSPDHTEAFF.

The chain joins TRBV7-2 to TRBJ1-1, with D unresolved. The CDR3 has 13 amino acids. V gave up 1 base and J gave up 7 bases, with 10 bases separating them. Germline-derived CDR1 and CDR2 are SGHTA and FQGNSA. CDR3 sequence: CASSLVRGVEAFF. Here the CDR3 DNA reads TGTGCCAGCAGCTTAGTTCGCGGCGTTGAAGCTTTCTTT.

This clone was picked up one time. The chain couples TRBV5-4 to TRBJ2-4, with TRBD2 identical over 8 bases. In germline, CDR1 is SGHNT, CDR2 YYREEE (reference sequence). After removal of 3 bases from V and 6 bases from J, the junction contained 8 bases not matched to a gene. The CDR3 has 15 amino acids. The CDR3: CASSSRVAGLNIQYF. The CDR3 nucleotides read TGTGCCAGCAGCTCTCGAGTAGCGGGATTAAACATTCAGTACTTC.

CDR3 loop: CASSAQGPQPQHF. CDR3 DNA sequence: TGTGCCAGTAGTGCGCAGGGACCCCAGCCCCAGCATTTT. The rearrangement joins TRBV19 to TRBJ1-5; a possible D gene is TRBD1 (5 bases). Trimming cost V 5 bases and J 7 bases, with 12 bases left between them. The germline gives CDR1 LNHDA, CDR2 SQIVND (reference sequence). This CDR3 has 13 residues.

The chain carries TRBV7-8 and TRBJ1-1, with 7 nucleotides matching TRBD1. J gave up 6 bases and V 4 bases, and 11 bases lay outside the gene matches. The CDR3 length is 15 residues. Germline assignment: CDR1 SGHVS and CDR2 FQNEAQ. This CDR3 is CASSSKGQAGPEAFF. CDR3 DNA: TGTGCCAGCAGCTCAAAAGGACAGGCGGGCCCTGAAGCTTTCTTT.

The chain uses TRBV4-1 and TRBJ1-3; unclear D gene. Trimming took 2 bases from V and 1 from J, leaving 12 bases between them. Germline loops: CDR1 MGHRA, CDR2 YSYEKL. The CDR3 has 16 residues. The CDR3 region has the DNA TGCGCCAGCAGCCAAACCGAGATCGGTTCTGGAAACACCATATATTTT. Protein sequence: CASSQTEIGSGNTIYF.

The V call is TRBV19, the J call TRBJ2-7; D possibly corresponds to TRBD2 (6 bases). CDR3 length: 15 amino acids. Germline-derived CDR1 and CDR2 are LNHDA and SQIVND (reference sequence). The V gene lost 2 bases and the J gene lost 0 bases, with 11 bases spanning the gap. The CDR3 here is CASSIRSTSSYEQYF. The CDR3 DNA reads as TGTGCCAGTAGTATAAGGTCGACTAGCTCCTACGAGCAGTACTTC.

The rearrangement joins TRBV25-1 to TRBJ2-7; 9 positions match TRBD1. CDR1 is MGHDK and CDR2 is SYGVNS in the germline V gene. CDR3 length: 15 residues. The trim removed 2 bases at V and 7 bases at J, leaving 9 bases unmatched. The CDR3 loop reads CASSEVRDRGIEQYF. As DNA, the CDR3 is TGTGCCAGCAGTGAAGTTAGAGACAGGGGGATTGAGCAGTACTTC.

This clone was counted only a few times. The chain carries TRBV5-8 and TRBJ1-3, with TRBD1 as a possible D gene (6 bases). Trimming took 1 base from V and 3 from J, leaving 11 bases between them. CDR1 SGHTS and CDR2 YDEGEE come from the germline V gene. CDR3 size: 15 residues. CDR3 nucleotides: TGTGCCAGCAGCTTGTCCCGGGACATTGGAAACACCATATATTTT. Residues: CASSLSRDIGNTIYF.

The CDR3 DNA is TGTGCCAGCAGTTTTGAGGACAGGGTGGGCGGCTACACCTTC. This gives the protein CASSFEDRVGGYTF. The rearrangement links TRBV28 to TRBJ1-2; 8 bases are a match to TRBD1. Germline-derived CDR1 and CDR2 are MDHEN and SYDVKM. V gave up 3 bases and J gave up 8 bases; unmatched junction bases: 8. The CDR3 has 14 amino acids.

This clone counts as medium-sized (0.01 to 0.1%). CDR3 in DNA: TGTGCCAGTAGTATCCAAGGAGGGGAGACCCAGTACTTC. Protein: CASSIQGGETQYF. The V gene is TRBV19, the J gene TRBJ2-5; TRBD2 is a possible D gene (6 bases). This CDR3 has 13 residues. Looked up from germline, CDR1 is LNHDA and CDR2 is SQIVND (reference sequence). V dropped 3 bases and J dropped 5 bases, with 10 bases sitting between them.

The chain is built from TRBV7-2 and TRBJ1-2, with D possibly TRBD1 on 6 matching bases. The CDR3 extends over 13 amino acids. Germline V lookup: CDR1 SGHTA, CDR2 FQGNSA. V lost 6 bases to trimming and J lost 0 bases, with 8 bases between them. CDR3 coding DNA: TGTGCCAGCAGGGCAGGGGCTAACTATGGCTACACCTTC. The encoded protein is CASRAGANYGYTF.

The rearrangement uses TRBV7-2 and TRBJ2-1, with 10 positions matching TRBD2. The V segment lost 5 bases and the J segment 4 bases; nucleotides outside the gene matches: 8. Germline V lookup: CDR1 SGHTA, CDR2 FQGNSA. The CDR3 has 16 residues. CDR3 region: CASSRGLAETYNEQFF. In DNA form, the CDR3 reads TGTGCCAGCAGCCGCGGACTAGCGGAGACGTACAATGAGCAGTTCTTC.

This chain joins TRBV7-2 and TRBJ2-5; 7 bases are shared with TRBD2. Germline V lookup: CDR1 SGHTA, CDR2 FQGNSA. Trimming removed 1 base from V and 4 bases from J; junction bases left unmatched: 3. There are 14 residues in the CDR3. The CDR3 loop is CASSLGGGGETQYF. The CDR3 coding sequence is TGTGCCAGCAGCTTAGGCGGGGGTGGAGAGACCCAGTACTTC.

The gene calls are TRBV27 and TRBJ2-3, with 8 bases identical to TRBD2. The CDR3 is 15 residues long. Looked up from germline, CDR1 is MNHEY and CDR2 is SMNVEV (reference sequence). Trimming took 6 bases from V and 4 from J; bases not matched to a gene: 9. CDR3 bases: TGTGCCAGCAGGCCAGCGGGGGTTTCGGCAGATACGCAGTATTTT. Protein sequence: CASRPAGVSADTQYF.